This note documents a single TCR beta chain sequence. Its cognate antigen is unknown. The CDR3 contains 14 residues. Deletions cut 3 bases from V and 3 bases from J, with 11 bases between. Per germline, CDR1 SGHVS and CDR2 FNYEAQ. This sample is drawn from a study of cytotoxic CD8 clonotypes in ibrutinib-treated CLL. Study-level information: IGHV unmutated 17 to 18; relapsed/refractory 11; treatment-naive under 16. About 25 partial and 2 complete responses; at median roughly 6 years, around 15 remitted, approximately 12 progressed.

Study-level points and caveats: Clonality, elevated at ibrutinib response, dropped back toward baseline at progression.

The intended depth for sequencing was 1 in 200,000 to 1 in 1 million T cells. TCRdb's copy holds only in-frame clones and misses some; the assay was immunoSEQ multiplex PCR. Among 300,000 to 400,000 clones listed, roughly 70% were seen once. The genes are TRBV7-6 and TRBJ1-2, with a tentative D call TRBD1 (6 bases). The source was PBMCs, collected after 36 months of ibrutinib treatment. This receptor was obtained from a human donor with chronic lymphocytic leukemia. The CDR3 is CASSFRDNDYGYTF. DNA for the CDR3: TGTGCCAGCAGCTTCCGGGACAACGACTATGGCTACACCTTC.